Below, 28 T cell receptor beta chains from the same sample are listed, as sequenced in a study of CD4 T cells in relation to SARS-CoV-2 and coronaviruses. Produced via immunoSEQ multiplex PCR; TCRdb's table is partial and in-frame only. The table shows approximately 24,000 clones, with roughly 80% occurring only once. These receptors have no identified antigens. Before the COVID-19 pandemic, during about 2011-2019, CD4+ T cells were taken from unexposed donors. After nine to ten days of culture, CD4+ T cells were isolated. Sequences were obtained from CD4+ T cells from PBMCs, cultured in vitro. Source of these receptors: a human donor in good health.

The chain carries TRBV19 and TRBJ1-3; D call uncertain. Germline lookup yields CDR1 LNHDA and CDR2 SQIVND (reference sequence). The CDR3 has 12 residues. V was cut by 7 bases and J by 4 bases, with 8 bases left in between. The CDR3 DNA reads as TGTGCCAGTATAGGTTTCGGAAACACCATATATTTT. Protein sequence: CASIGFGNTIYF.

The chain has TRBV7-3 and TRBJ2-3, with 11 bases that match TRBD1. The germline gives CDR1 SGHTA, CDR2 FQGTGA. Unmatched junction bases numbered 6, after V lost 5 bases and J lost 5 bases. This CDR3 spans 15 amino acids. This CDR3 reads CASSPGQGAGDTQYF. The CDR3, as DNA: TGTGCCAGCAGCCCAGGACAGGGGGCGGGAGATACGCAGTATTTT.

CDR3 amino acids: CASSLGQEYNEQFF. DNA for the CDR3: TGTGCCAGCAGCTTGGGACAGGAGTACAATGAGCAGTTCTTC. The chain joins TRBV11-2 to TRBJ2-1; 8 bases line up with TRBD1. The V segment lost 3 bases and the J segment 4 bases; nucleotides outside the gene matches: 2. Per germline, CDR1 SGHAT and CDR2 FQNNGV. CDR3 size: 14 residues.

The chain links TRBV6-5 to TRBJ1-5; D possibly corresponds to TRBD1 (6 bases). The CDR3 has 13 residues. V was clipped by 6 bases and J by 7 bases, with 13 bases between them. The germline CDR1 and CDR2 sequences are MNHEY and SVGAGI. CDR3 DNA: TGTGCCAGCAGCCCCGGACAGTTACAGCCCCAGCATTTT. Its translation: CASSPGQLQPQHF.

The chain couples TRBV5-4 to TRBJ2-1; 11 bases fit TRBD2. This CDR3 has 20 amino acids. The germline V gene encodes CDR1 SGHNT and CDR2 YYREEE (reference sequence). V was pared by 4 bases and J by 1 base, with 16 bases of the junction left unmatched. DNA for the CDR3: TGTGCCAGCAGCAGGGGCGGTCCTAGCGGGAGGTTAGGGTCCTACAATGAGCAGTTCTTC. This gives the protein CASSRGGPSGRLGSYNEQFF.

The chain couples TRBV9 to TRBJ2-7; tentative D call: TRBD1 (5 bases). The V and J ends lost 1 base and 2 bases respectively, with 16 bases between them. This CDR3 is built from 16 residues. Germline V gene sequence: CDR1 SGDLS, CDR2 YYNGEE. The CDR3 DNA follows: TGTGCCAGCAGCGTAAGGTCGGACAACCCCCCCTACGAGCAGTACTTC. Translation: CASSVRSDNPPYEQYF.

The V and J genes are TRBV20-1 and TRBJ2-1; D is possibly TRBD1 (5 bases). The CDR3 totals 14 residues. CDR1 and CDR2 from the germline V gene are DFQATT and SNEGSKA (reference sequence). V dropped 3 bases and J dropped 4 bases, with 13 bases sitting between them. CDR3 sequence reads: CSASGHRVYNEQFF. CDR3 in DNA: TGCAGTGCTAGTGGACACCGAGTATACAATGAGCAGTTCTTC.

CDR3 residues: CASTWDTGELFF. CDR3 nucleotides: TGTGCCAGCACCTGGGACACCGGGGAGCTGTTTTTT. The chain carries TRBV2 and TRBJ2-2; D is undetermined. V was shortened by 7 bases and J by 3 bases, with 6 bases between the two germline ends. CDR1 is SNHLY and CDR2 is FYNNEI in the germline V gene. CDR3 length equals 12 residues.

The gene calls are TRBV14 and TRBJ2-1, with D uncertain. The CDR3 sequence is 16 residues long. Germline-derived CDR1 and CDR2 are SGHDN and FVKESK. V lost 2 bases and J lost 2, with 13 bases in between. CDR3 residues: CASSQLAQATYNEQFF. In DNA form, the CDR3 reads TGTGCCAGCAGCCAACTGGCTCAAGCAACCTACAATGAGCAGTTCTTC.

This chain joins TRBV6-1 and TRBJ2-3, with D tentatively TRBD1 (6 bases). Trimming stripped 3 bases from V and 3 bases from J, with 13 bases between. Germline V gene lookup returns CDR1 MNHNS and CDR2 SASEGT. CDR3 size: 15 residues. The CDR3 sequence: CASSDGLRGTDTQYF. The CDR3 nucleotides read TGTGCCAGCAGTGATGGCTTAAGGGGGACAGATACGCAGTATTTT.

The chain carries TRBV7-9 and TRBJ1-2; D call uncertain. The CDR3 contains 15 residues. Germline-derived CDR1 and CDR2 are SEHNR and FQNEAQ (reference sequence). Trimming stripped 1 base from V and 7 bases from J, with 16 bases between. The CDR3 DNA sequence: TGTGCCAGCAGCTTAGGGACGGGAGGACTTGGTGGCTACACCTTC. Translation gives CASSLGTGGLGGYTF.

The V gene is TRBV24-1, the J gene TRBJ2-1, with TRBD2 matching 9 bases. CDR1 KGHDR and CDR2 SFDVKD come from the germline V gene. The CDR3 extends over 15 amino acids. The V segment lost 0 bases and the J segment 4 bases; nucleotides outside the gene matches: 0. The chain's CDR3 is CATSDLAGGYNEQFF. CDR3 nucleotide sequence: TGTGCCACCAGTGATTTGGCGGGAGGGTACAATGAGCAGTTCTTC.

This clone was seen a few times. The CDR3 DNA is TGTGCCAGCAGTGAATCAGGCAATCAGCCCCAGCATTTT. Translating gives CASSESGNQPQHF. The rearrangement joins TRBV6-1 to TRBJ1-5; D remains ambiguous. Germline CDR1 MNHNS, CDR2 SASEGT. CDR3 length: 13 amino acids. The V end was cut by 2 bases, the J end by 2 bases, with 4 bases between.

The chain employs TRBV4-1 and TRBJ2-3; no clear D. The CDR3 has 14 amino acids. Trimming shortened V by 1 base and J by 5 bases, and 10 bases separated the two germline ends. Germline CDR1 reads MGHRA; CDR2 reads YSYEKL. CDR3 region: CASSQGVAEDTQYF. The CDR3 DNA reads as TGCGCCAGCAGCCAAGGGGTCGCGGAAGATACGCAGTATTTT.

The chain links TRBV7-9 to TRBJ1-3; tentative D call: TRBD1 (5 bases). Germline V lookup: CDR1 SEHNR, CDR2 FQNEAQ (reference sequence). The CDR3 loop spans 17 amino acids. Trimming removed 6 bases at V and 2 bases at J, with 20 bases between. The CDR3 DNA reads TGTGCCAGCAGGGGGAATCACGGGCAGGGCGCTGGAAACACCATATATTTT. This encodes CASRGNHGQGAGNTIYF. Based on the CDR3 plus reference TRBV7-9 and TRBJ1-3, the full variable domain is DTGVSQNPRHKITKRGQNVTFRCDPISEHNRLYWYRQTLGQGPEFLTYFQNEAQLEKSRLLSDRFSAERPKGSFSTLEIQRTEQGDSAMYLCASRGNHGQGAGNTIYFGEGSWLTVV.

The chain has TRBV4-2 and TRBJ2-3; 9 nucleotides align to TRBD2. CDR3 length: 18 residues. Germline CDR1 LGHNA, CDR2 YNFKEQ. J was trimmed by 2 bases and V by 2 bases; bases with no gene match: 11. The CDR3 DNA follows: TGTGCCAGCAGCCAACAAACACCTAGCGGGACGGTCACAGATACGCAGTATTTT. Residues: CASSQQTPSGTVTDTQYF.

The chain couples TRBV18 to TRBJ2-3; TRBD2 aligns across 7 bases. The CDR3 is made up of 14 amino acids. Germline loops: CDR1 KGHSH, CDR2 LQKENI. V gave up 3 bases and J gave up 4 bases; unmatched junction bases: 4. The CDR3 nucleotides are TGTGCCAGCTCACCGGGCGGGGGACCAGATACGCAGTATTTT. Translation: CASSPGGGPDTQYF.

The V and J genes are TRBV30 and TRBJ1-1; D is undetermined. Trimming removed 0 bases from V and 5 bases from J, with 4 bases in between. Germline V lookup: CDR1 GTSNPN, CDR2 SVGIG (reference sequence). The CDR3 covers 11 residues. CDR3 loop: CAWSVGTEAFF. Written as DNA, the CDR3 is TGTGCCTGGAGTGTGGGGACTGAAGCTTTCTTT.

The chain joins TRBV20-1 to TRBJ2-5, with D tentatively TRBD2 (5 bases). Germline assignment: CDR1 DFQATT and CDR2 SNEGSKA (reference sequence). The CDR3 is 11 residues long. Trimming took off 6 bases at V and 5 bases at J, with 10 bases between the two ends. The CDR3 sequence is CSALLDETQYF. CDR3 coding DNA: TGCAGTGCCCTACTAGATGAGACCCAGTACTTC.

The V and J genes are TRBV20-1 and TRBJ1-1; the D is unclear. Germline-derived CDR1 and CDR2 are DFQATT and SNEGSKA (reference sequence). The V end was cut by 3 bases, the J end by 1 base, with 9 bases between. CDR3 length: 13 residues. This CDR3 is CSASRTGNTEAFF. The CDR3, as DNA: TGCAGTGCTAGTCGAACGGGGAACACTGAAGCTTTCTTT.

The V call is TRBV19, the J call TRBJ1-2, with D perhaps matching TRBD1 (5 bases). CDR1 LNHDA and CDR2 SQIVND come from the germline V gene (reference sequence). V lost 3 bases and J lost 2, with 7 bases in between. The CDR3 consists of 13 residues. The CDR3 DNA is TGTGCCAGTAGTATTACAGGAAACTATGGCTACACCTTC. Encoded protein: CASSITGNYGYTF.

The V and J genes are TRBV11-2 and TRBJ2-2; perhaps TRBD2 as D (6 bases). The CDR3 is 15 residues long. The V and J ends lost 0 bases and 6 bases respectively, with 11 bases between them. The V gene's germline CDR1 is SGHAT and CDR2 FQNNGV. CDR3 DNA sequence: TGTGCCAGCAGCTTAGACGGGAGTGGGGCCGGGGAGCTGTTTTTT. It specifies CASSLDGSGAGELFF.

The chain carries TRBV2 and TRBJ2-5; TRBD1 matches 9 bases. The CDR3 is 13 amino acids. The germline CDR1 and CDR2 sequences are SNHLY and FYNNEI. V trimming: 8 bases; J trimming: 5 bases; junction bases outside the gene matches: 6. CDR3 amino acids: CASARQGDETQYF. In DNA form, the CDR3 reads TGTGCCAGCGCCCGACAGGGGGACGAGACCCAGTACTTC.

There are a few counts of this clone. The CDR3 DNA reads TGTGCCAGCAGCTTTGGCCTATACAATGAGCAGTTCTTC. Amino acids: CASSFGLYNEQFF. This chain links TRBV7-2 with TRBJ2-1; D not resolved. V was clipped by 3 bases and J by 4 bases, with 7 bases between them. The CDR3 loop spans 13 amino acids. Germline loops: CDR1 SGHTA, CDR2 FQGNSA.

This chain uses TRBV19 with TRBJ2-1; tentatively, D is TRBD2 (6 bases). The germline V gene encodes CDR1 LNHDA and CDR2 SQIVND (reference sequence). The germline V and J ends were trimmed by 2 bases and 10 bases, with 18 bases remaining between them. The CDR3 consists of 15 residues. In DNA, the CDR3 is TGTGCCAGTAGTATATCGAGGGACTCATGGGGCGAGCAGTTCTTC. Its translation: CASSISRDSWGEQFF.

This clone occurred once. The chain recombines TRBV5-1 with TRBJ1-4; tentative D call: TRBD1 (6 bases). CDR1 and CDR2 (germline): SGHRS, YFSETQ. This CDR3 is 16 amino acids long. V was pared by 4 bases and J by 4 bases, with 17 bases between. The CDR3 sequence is CASSLNGQTFNEKLFF. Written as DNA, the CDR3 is TGCGCCAGCAGCCTCAACGGACAGACCTTTAATGAAAAACTGTTTTTT.

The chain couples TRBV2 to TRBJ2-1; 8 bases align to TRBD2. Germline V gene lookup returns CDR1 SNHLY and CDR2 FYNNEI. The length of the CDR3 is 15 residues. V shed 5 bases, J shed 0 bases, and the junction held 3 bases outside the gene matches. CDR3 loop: CASSMREVSYNEQFF. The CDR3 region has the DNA TGTGCCAGCAGTATGCGGGAGGTCTCCTACAATGAGCAGTTCTTC.

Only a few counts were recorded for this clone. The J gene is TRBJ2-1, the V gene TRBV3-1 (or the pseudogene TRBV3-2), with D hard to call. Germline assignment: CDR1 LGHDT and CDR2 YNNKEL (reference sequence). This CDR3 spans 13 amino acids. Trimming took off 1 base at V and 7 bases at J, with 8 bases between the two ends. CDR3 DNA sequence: TGTGCCAGCAGCCAAGGGTGGTGGAATGAGCAGTTCTTC. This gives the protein CASSQGWWNEQFF.